These 19 T cell receptor beta chains share one sample of origin, sequenced in a study of tissue T cells after allogeneic stem cell transplantation (dated by TCRdb to 2022 to 2024). The method behind the library was the immunoSEQ multiplex PCR assay. The source is immuneACCESS, and TCRdb retained only in-frame sequences with V and J called. Part of the clones is not carried over; for the studies checked, unresolved V genes explain less than half of this, and the remainder is unexplained. The sample data list approximately 4,500 clones, and roughly 78% of these were observed just once. About 11% of the sample is held by the ten biggest clonotypes. The time point label, read with the paper, signifies: human tissue collected at research (rapid) autopsy. Over a roughly 3-year period, a research-autopsy study prospectively enrolled about 7 adult allo-HCT recipients who had steroid-refractory GVHD. Sequenced here: esophageal tissue, sampled at autopsy. The source of these receptors is a male patient at least 60 years old with steroid-refractory graft-versus-host disease after an allogeneic stem cell transplant. The graft donor may be the source of some T cells after a transplant.

This chain links TRBV28 with TRBJ1-4; tentatively, D is TRBD1 (6 bases). V was trimmed by 3 bases and J by 0 bases, leaving 14 bases between them. The germline V gene has CDR1 MDHEN and CDR2 SYDVKM. The CDR3 runs to 17 residues. The chain's CDR3 is CASSFLTGFATNEKLFF. As DNA, the CDR3 is TGTGCCAGCAGTTTCTTGACAGGTTTTGCAACTAATGAAAAACTGTTTTTT.

The V and J genes are TRBV6-5 and TRBJ1-2; 10 bases match TRBD1. V lost 10 bases to trimming and J lost 6 bases; unmatched junction nucleotides: 8. Germline V lookup: CDR1 MNHEY, CDR2 SVGAGI. The CDR3 runs to 13 residues. The CDR3: CATGGTGAHGYTF. The CDR3 nucleotides are TGTGCCACTGGCGGGACAGGGGCTCATGGCTACACCTTC.

This clone was seen a single time. The rearrangement links TRBV4-3 to TRBJ1-2; D remains unclear. Trimming took 0 bases from V and 5 from J, leaving 4 bases between them. CDR3 length equals 12 residues. Germline CDR1 LGHNA, CDR2 YSLEER. CDR3 in DNA: TGCGCCAGCAGCCAAGAGGGTTATGGCTACACCTTC. Translation gives CASSQEGYGYTF.

The CDR3 reads CASSPPLLRNSRANVLTF. In DNA, the CDR3 is TGCGCCAGCAGTCCGCCATTGCTACGCAACAGTCGGGCCAACGTCCTGACTTTC. The chain couples TRBV23-1 to TRBJ2-6; no definite D call. TRBV23-1 is an open reading frame, and its role is uncertain. V was trimmed by 4 bases and J by 5 bases, leaving 21 bases between them. The CDR3 has 18 residues.

This clone was seen more than once but under ten times. The CDR3 DNA follows: TGTGCCAGCACGTTAGCGGGAGACACTAATGAGCAGTTCTTC. Amino acid sequence: CASTLAGDTNEQFF. The chain employs TRBV11-2 and TRBJ2-1; 9 bases are shared with TRBD2. Losses at the gene ends were 7 bases for V and 7 bases for J; bases not matched to a gene: 8. Germline loops: CDR1 SGHAT, CDR2 FQNNGV. CDR3 length equals 14 residues.

The V gene is TRBV7-3, the J gene TRBJ2-3; a weak D match, TRBD1 (5 bases). The germline V gene has CDR1 SGHTA and CDR2 FQGTGA. The CDR3 is 15 amino acids. V was cut by 5 bases and J by 2 bases, with 14 bases left in between. CDR3 sequence reads: CASSPTGASTDTQYF. DNA of the CDR3: TGTGCCAGCAGCCCCACTGGGGCTTCCACAGATACGCAGTATTTT.

The rearrangement uses TRBV28 and TRBJ1-4; 7 bases agree with TRBD1. Germline lookup yields CDR1 MDHEN and CDR2 SYDVKM. There are 14 residues in the CDR3. The J segment lost 3 bases and the V segment lost 5 bases, leaving 3 bases of the junction unmatched. CDR3 residues: CASSRDSANEKLFF. In DNA, the CDR3 is TGTGCCAGCAGTAGGGACAGTGCTAATGAAAAACTGTTTTTT.

The CDR3 sequence is CASSEESGGANIQYF. The CDR3 DNA reads as TGTGCCAGCAGTGAAGAAAGCGGGGGGGCAAACATTCAGTACTTC. V and J are TRBV6-1 and TRBJ2-4, with 10 nucleotides matching TRBD2. Trimming took 1 base from V and 6 from J; bases not matched to a gene: 3. In germline, CDR1 is MNHNS, CDR2 SASEGT. This CDR3 contains 15 residues.

The gene calls are TRBV19 and TRBJ1-4, with TRBD1 matching 9 bases. There are 15 residues in the CDR3. V lost 5 bases, J lost 5 bases, and 6 bases stayed unmatched. From germline, CDR1 is LNHDA and CDR2 SQIVND (reference sequence). As DNA, the CDR3 is TGTGCCAGTAGTGCCCGGACAGGGGACAATGAAAAACTGTTTTTT. Protein: CASSARTGDNEKLFF.

The rearrangement joins TRBV9 to TRBJ1-1, with a possible D match to TRBD1 (6 bases). Germline CDR1 is SGDLS and CDR2 is YYNGEE. V was shortened by 6 bases and J by 6 bases, with 12 bases between the two germline ends. The length of the CDR3 is 12 residues. The CDR3 DNA sequence: TGTGCCAGCAACCATACAGGGTCTGAAGCTTTCTTT. Amino acid sequence: CASNHTGSEAFF.

The rearrangement uses TRBV18 and TRBJ2-2; TRBD1 or TRBD2 may be the D gene (5 bases each). The CDR3 runs 15 residues. The V gene lost 6 bases and the J gene lost 4 bases, with 15 bases spanning the gap. Germline lookup yields CDR1 KGHSH and CDR2 LQKENI. CDR3 amino acids: CASSLSGPPTGELFF. The CDR3 nucleotides are TGTGCCAGCTCCCTATCGGGGCCACCCACCGGGGAGCTGTTTTTT.

This clone was seen just once. The chain is built from TRBV9 and TRBJ2-6; D is perhaps TRBD1 (5 bases). CDR1 and CDR2 from the germline V gene are SGDLS and YYNGEE. The ends were cut back, 2 bases at V and 1 base at J, with 7 bases in the middle. This CDR3 is 15 amino acids long. CDR3 sequence: CASSVSGSGANVLTF. The DNA of the CDR3 is TGTGCCAGCAGCGTTTCAGGGTCTGGGGCCAACGTCCTGACTTTC.

This clone has a handful of counts. The V gene is TRBV7-2, the J gene TRBJ2-2; 7 nucleotides line up with TRBD2. The CDR3 runs 15 residues. Germline V lookup: CDR1 SGHTA, CDR2 FQGNSA. V dropped 3 bases and J dropped 0; count of bases not matched to a gene: 1. CDR3 loop: CASSFLAANTGELFF. CDR3 nucleotide sequence: TGTGCCAGCAGCTTTCTAGCGGCGAACACCGGGGAGCTGTTTTTT. Full variable domain (missing parts from reference TRBV7-2 and TRBJ2-2): GAGVSQSPSNKVTEKGKDVELRCDPISGHTALYWYRQSLGQGLEFLIYFQGNSAPDKSGLPSDRFSAERTGGSVSTLTIQRTQQEDSAVYLCASSFLAANTGELFFGEGSRLTVL.

The chain's CDR3 is CASSLLTNYEQYF. The CDR3 DNA follows: TGTGCCAGCAGCTTATTAACTAACTACGAGCAGTACTTC. The chain carries TRBV7-9 and TRBJ2-7, with D uncertain. The germline CDR1 and CDR2 sequences are SEHNR and FQNEAQ (reference sequence). Trimming cost V 2 bases and J 3 bases, with 8 bases left between them. The CDR3 is 13 amino acids.

For the CDR3, the DNA is TGCGCCAGCAGCCGAGAACCAAGCACAGATACGCAGTATTTT. It encodes CASSREPSTDTQYF. J is TRBJ2-3 and V is TRBV4-1; no reliable D call. In germline, CDR1 is MGHRA, CDR2 YSYEKL. V lost 4 bases and J lost 0, with 8 bases in between. The CDR3 loop spans 14 amino acids.

This CDR3 reads CASGLSGRSNYGYTF. The CDR3 DNA reads as TGTGCTAGTGGTTTGTCTGGGAGGTCTAACTATGGCTACACCTTC. The chain couples TRBV12-5 to TRBJ1-2; D unclear. V shed 2 bases and J shed 0 bases, with 10 bases lying between them. The V gene's germline CDR1 is LGHNT and CDR2 FRNRAP. The CDR3 sequence is 15 residues long.

As concerns this clone: Other DNA sequences in the sample encode the same CDR3. The chain is built from TRBV7-9 and TRBJ1-1; no definite D call. Germline V gene data show CDR1 as SEHNR and CDR2 as FQNEAQ (reference sequence). V dropped 5 bases and J dropped 3 bases, with 4 bases sitting between them. The CDR3 spans 11 residues. The CDR3 reads CASSLDTEAFF. The CDR3 coding sequence is TGTGCCAGCAGCCTGGACACTGAAGCTTTCTTT.

The chain carries TRBV9 and TRBJ2-5, with 9 bases that match TRBD1. The CDR3 length is 14 residues. The junction had 4 bases not matched to a gene; V was cut back by 2 bases and J by 5 bases. Germline CDR1 and CDR2: SGDLS and YYNGEE. CDR3 nucleotide sequence: TGTGCCAGCAGCGTGGGGACAGGGAGCGAGACCCAGTACTTC. This gives the protein CASSVGTGSETQYF.

The gene calls are TRBV5-8 and TRBJ2-5; 8 bases align to TRBD1. Trimming removed 6 bases from V and 5 bases from J; junction bases left unmatched: 9. Germline assignment: CDR1 SGHTS and CDR2 YDEGEE. CDR3 length: 14 residues. Written as DNA, the CDR3 is TGTGCCAGCAAAAGACAGGGGAGGTCGGAGACCCAGTACTTC. Translating gives CASKRQGRSETQYF.